Shown below are 31 T cell receptor beta chains from a single sample sequenced in a study of T cell changes during pregnancy in multiple sclerosis. Sequencing was performed with immunoSEQ multiplex PCR; in TCRdb, only in-frame clones are kept and a portion is missing. The data show roughly 26,000 clones, 89% seen once. The material sequenced was CD8+ T cells from peripheral blood mononuclear cells, taken in the second trimester of pregnancy. The receptors come from a female donor with multiple sclerosis, enrolled in a pregnancy study.

The chain recombines TRBV7-9 with TRBJ2-5; TRBD2 is a possible D gene (6 bases). Germline V gene data show CDR1 as SEHNR and CDR2 as FQNEAQ (reference sequence). The V and J ends lost 5 bases and 4 bases respectively, with 11 bases between them. The CDR3 runs to 13 residues. Here the CDR3 reads CASSPGGGETQYF. The DNA of the CDR3 is TGTGCCAGCAGCCCTGGGGGAGGAGAGACCCAGTACTTC.

This clone was seen only once. This sample includes further DNA sequences coding for the same CDR3. The chain combines TRBV6-5 with TRBJ1-2, with D maybe TRBD1 (5 bases). V was pared by 2 bases and J by 7 bases, with 5 bases between. The CDR3 spans 11 residues. Germline V gene data show CDR1 as MNHEY and CDR2 as SVGAGI. CDR3 DNA: TGTGCCAGCAGTTACCAGGGTGGCTACACCTTC. Its protein is CASSYQGGYTF.

This clone was seen only once. This same CDR3 is encoded by further DNA sequences in the sample. The V and J genes are TRBV4-3 and TRBJ2-7; the match to TRBD2 covers 13 bases. J was trimmed by 3 bases and V by 3 bases; bases with no gene match: 2. The CDR3 sequence is 15 residues long. Germline values: CDR1 LGHNA, CDR2 YSLEER. The CDR3 protein is CASSQGLAGLYEQYF. The CDR3 nucleotides read TGCGCCAGCAGCCAGGGACTAGCGGGACTCTACGAGCAGTACTTC.

The chain uses TRBV28 and TRBJ1-5; 10 bases line up with TRBD1. The CDR3 consists of 15 residues. Germline V lookup: CDR1 MDHEN, CDR2 SYDVKM. Trimming cost V 7 bases and J 0 bases; bases outside gene matches: 3. This CDR3 reads CASMGQGFSNQPQHF. CDR3 DNA sequence: TGTGCCAGCATGGGACAGGGGTTTAGCAATCAGCCCCAGCATTTT.

The chain is built from TRBV6-5 and TRBJ2-2; 7 bases align to TRBD2. This CDR3 has 15 amino acids. Per the germline V gene, CDR1 is MNHEY and CDR2 is SVGAGI. V was pared by 6 bases and J by 9 bases, with 13 bases of the junction left unmatched. CDR3 sequence reads: CASRGRVHLVRELFF. In DNA form, the CDR3 reads TGTGCCAGCAGAGGGAGGGTTCACCTGGTCAGGGAGCTGTTTTTT.

The V and J genes are TRBV2 and TRBJ2-7, with 9 bases aligning to TRBD1. The germline V gene encodes CDR1 SNHLY and CDR2 FYNNEI. The CDR3 spans 16 residues. Unmatched junction bases numbered 11, after V lost 6 bases and J lost 2 bases. The CDR3 loop is CASRDDRQGVTYEQYF. Here the CDR3 DNA reads TGTGCCAGCAGGGACGATCGACAGGGGGTGACCTACGAGCAGTACTTC.

The chain employs TRBV7-9 and TRBJ2-5; 12 nucleotides agree with TRBD2. V lost 1 base, J lost 4 bases, and 10 bases stayed unmatched. The CDR3 length is 18 residues. CDR1 is SEHNR and CDR2 is FQNEAQ in the germline V gene (reference sequence). The CDR3 DNA follows: TGTGCCAGCAGCTTAGAGGGTCTAGCGGGAGGGCCCGGAGAGACCCAGTACTTC. Encoded protein: CASSLEGLAGGPGETQYF.

This chain connects TRBV18 to TRBJ1-5; 7 nucleotides agree with TRBD1. J was trimmed by 0 bases and V by 6 bases; bases with no gene match: 5. The CDR3 is 15 residues long. Germline values: CDR1 KGHSH, CDR2 LQKENI. The CDR3 sequence: CASSRQGDSNQPQHF. The CDR3 DNA reads TGTGCCAGCTCTCGACAGGGCGATAGCAATCAGCCCCAGCATTTT.

The V call is TRBV27, the J call TRBJ2-7; no definite D call. V was pared by 8 bases and J by 2 bases, with 7 bases between. Germline V CDR1 and CDR2: MNHEY, SMNVEV (reference sequence). This CDR3 has 11 amino acids. The DNA for the CDR3 is TGTGCCAGCGGCAGAACCTACGAGCAGTACTTC. Residues: CASGRTYEQYF.

The rearrangement links TRBV4-3 to TRBJ2-1; 7 bases are shared with TRBD2. With 4 bases clipped from V and 7 bases from J, the junction kept 4 bases outside the gene matches. There are 13 residues in the CDR3. Germline loops: CDR1 LGHNA, CDR2 YSLEER. The CDR3 loop reads CASSPWEGNEQFF. CDR3 nucleotides: TGCGCCAGCAGCCCCTGGGAGGGTAATGAGCAGTTCTTC.

This chain joins TRBV13 and TRBJ1-2; tentatively, D is TRBD1 (6 bases). Germline assignment: CDR1 PRHDT and CDR2 FYEKMQ (reference sequence). The CDR3 is made up of 15 amino acids. V gave up 0 bases and J gave up 8 bases, with 16 bases separating them. The CDR3 loop is CASSLGARPGGGYTF. The CDR3 DNA is TGTGCCAGCAGCTTAGGGGCCAGGCCTGGGGGCGGCTACACCTTC.

This sequence joins TRBV29-1 and TRBJ1-3; possibly TRBD1 for D (6 bases). The CDR3 is 13 residues long. Germline CDR1 SQVTM, CDR2 ANQGSEA. V was pared by 4 bases and J by 2 bases, with 9 bases between. The CDR3 loop is CSVVDSPGNTIYF. CDR3 in DNA: TGCAGCGTTGTGGACAGCCCTGGAAACACCATATATTTT.

The chain couples TRBV27 to TRBJ2-1, with TRBD2 identical over 9 bases. The CDR3 has 16 residues. Germline CDR1 and CDR2: MNHEY and SMNVEV (reference sequence). V gave up 7 bases and J gave up 1 base; unmatched junction bases: 8. The CDR3 nucleotides are TGTGCCAGCACTGGGGCGGGAGGGCCGTCCTACAATGAGCAGTTCTTC. Amino acid sequence: CASTGAGGPSYNEQFF.

This clone was counted once. The V gene is TRBV11-2, the J gene TRBJ1-2; TRBD1 might be the D (5 bases). In germline, CDR1 is SGHAT, CDR2 FQNNGV. The CDR3 has 16 amino acids. Trimming pared 2 bases from V and 0 bases from J, leaving 13 bases between. CDR3 protein: CASSLWGGEANYGYTF. The CDR3 bases are TGTGCCAGCAGCTTATGGGGCGGGGAAGCTAACTATGGCTACACCTTC. The variable domain in full, with the rest retrieved from reference TRBV11-2 and TRBJ1-2, is EAGVAQSPRYKIIEKRQSVAFWCNPISGHATLYWYQQILGQGPKLLIQFQNNGVVDDSQLPKDRFSAERLKGVDSTLKIQPAKLEDSAVYLCASSLWGGEANYGYTFGSGTRLTVV.

The CDR3 here is CASSLVAGGPRREQYF. CDR3 DNA: TGTGCCAGCAGCTTAGTAGCGGGAGGGCCCCGGAGGGAGCAGTACTTC. The rearrangement links TRBV5-6 to TRBJ2-7, with 11 bases matching TRBD2. Germline CDR1 is SGHDT and CDR2 is YYEEEE. This CDR3 contains 16 residues. V lost 2 bases, J lost 7 bases, and 11 bases stayed unmatched.

This sequence joins TRBV23-1 and TRBJ2-1; 10 nucleotides line up with TRBD2. TRBV23-1 is an ORF, with its function uncertain. CDR3 length equals 20 residues. V lost 4 bases to trimming and J lost 6 bases; unmatched junction nucleotides: 21. The CDR3 here is CASSRLEVTSGKPYGNEQFF. The CDR3 DNA sequence: TGCGCCAGCAGTCGCTTAGAGGTTACTAGCGGGAAACCGTATGGCAATGAGCAGTTCTTC.

The V gene is TRBV28, the J gene TRBJ1-1; 7 nucleotides align to TRBD1. Germline CDR1 MDHEN, CDR2 SYDVKM. V lost 4 bases and J lost 4; bases outside the gene matches: 6. There are 14 residues in the CDR3. DNA of the CDR3: TGTGCCAGCAGTTCCGACAGGGTGATCACTGAAGCTTTCTTT. Its protein product is CASSSDRVITEAFF.

The chain is built from TRBV5-6 and TRBJ2-3; 14 nucleotides line up with TRBD2. Germline assignment: CDR1 SGHDT and CDR2 YYEEEE. The junction had 6 bases not matched to a gene; V was cut back by 0 bases and J by 3 bases. The CDR3 loop spans 18 amino acids. CDR3 in amino acids: CASSLGGLAGVRTDTQYF. In DNA, the CDR3 is TGTGCCAGCAGCTTGGGGGGACTAGCGGGAGTTCGGACAGATACGCAGTATTTT.

The V and J genes are TRBV28 and TRBJ2-1; 9 bases are a match to TRBD2. The germline CDR1 and CDR2 sequences are MDHEN and SYDVKM. J gave up 6 bases and V 3 bases, and 3 bases lay outside the gene matches. This CDR3 comprises 14 residues. The CDR3 DNA sequence: TGTGCCAGCAGTTTCTCGACTAGCGGCAATGAGCAGTTCTTC. This codes for CASSFSTSGNEQFF.

The chain uses TRBV10-2 and TRBJ2-1; D may be TRBD1 (5 bases). Germline-derived CDR1 and CDR2 are WSHSY and SAAADI. The CDR3 has 15 amino acids. Trimming left V 3 bases short and J 8 bases short, with 17 bases between. The CDR3 region has the DNA TGCGCCAGCAGTGATCCCGGCCAAGGGGTGGATGAGCAGTTCTTC. Translation: CASSDPGQGVDEQFF.

This clone showed up many times. The V gene is TRBV7-3, the J gene TRBJ2-2; 8 positions match TRBD1. The V gene end was trimmed by 0 bases and the J gene end by 5 bases; junction bases not matched to a gene: 14. Germline V CDR1 and CDR2: SGHTA, FQGTGA. This CDR3 is built from 19 residues. CDR3 nucleotides: TGTGCCAGCAGCTTAACGATCGGCAGGGGGCTTACGTTGACCGGGGAGCTGTTTTTT. Translating it yields CASSLTIGRGLTLTGELFF.

J is TRBJ2-7 and V is TRBV28, with D perhaps matching TRBD1 (5 bases). Trimming cost V 5 bases and J 0 bases, with 5 bases left between them. This CDR3 has 12 residues. Germline CDR1 MDHEN, CDR2 SYDVKM. Written as DNA, the CDR3 is TGTGCCAGCAGTACAGGCTCCTACGAGCAGTACTTC. Translated, it gives CASSTGSYEQYF.

The chain combines TRBV19 with TRBJ1-2; possible D gene TRBD1, 6 bases. Germline-derived CDR1 and CDR2 are LNHDA and SQIVND (reference sequence). The CDR3 length is 14 residues. V gave up 5 bases and J gave up 4 bases, with 14 bases separating them. The CDR3 nucleotides are TGTGCCAGTAGTTTTAGGGGGGGAACCTATGGCTACACCTTC. Amino acids: CASSFRGGTYGYTF.

The CDR3 nucleotides read TGTGCCAGCAGCCCCCGTAGGGCAGGGGTCCGGGAAAAACTGTTTTTT. This codes for CASSPRRAGVREKLFF. V is TRBV7-2 and J is TRBJ1-4; possible D gene TRBD1, 6 bases. This CDR3 is 16 amino acids long. Per the germline V gene, CDR1 is SGHTA and CDR2 is FQGNSA. V was pared by 5 bases and J by 8 bases, with 21 bases between.

The chain carries TRBV11-1 and TRBJ2-6; a possible D gene is TRBD1 (5 bases). CDR1 is SGHAT and CDR2 is FQDESV in the germline V gene (reference sequence). The CDR3 sequence is 14 residues long. Trimming stripped 5 bases from V and 4 bases from J, with 9 bases between. CDR3 in DNA: TGTGCCAGCAGCCTCGACAGAGGGGCCAACGTCCTGACTTTC. Its protein is CASSLDRGANVLTF.

The chain has TRBV2 and TRBJ2-1; D not certain. The germline CDR1 and CDR2 sequences are SNHLY and FYNNEI. The CDR3 runs to 13 residues. V lost 8 bases and J lost 6, with 14 bases in between. This CDR3 reads CASLFGPINEQFF. CDR3 DNA sequence: TGTGCCAGCCTCTTTGGGCCCATCAATGAGCAGTTCTTC.

The rearrangement joins TRBV4-1 to TRBJ2-7; D unresolved. Trimming pared 0 bases from V and 3 bases from J, leaving 9 bases between. The CDR3 spans 14 residues. Germline V gives CDR1 MGHRA, CDR2 YSYEKL. The CDR3 protein is CASSQDPGYYEQYF. The DNA of the CDR3 is TGCGCCAGCAGCCAAGATCCAGGTTACTACGAGCAGTACTTC.

The chain joins TRBV4-1 to TRBJ2-5; D may be TRBD2 (5 bases). The DNA end favors TRBJ2-7, so the J call may be wrong. CDR1 is MGHRA and CDR2 is YSYEKL in the germline V gene. The CDR3 has 14 residues. Written as DNA, the CDR3 is TGCGCCAGCAGCCATGATGCAGGAGGCTACGAGCAGTACTTC. It yields the protein CASSHDAGGYEQYF.

This clone has a handful of counts. The V gene is TRBV28, the J gene TRBJ1-5; 7 nucleotides align to TRBD1. The CDR3 extends over 16 amino acids. Germline CDR1 is MDHEN and CDR2 is SYDVKM. Trimming at V came to 7 bases and at J to 5 bases, leaving 14 bases not matched to a gene. The CDR3 DNA is TGTGCCAGCATCTCCCCCGACAGGGAGTTTGATCAGCCCCAGCATTTT. This gives the protein CASISPDREFDQPQHF. The full variable domain, in which reference TRBV28 and TRBJ1-5 provide the parts outside the CDR3, is DVKVTQSSRYLVKRTGEKVFLECVQDMDHENMFWYRQDPGLGLRLIYFSYDVKMKEKGDIPEGYSVSREKKERFSLILESASTNQTSMYLCASISPDREFDQPQHFGDGTRLSIL.

The chain links TRBV19 to TRBJ2-1, with 9 nucleotides matching TRBD1. This CDR3 is 17 amino acids long. Germline V lookup: CDR1 LNHDA, CDR2 SQIVND (reference sequence). The ends lost 0 bases at V and 4 bases at J; junction bases unmatched: 7. As DNA, the CDR3 is TGTGCCAGTAGTATAGACACCGGGACAGGGAGATACAATGAGCAGTTCTTC. It specifies CASSIDTGTGRYNEQFF.

V usage is TRBV19 and J usage is TRBJ2-7, with TRBD2 matching over 7 bases. The germline V gene encodes CDR1 LNHDA and CDR2 SQIVND (reference sequence). The CDR3 has 15 amino acids. V lost 3 bases to trimming and J lost 4 bases; unmatched junction nucleotides: 9. In DNA form, the CDR3 reads TGTGCCAGTAGTATTTCCGGGACTAACTTTTACGAGCAGTACTTC. Encoded protein: CASSISGTNFYEQYF.